This T cell receptor beta chain was sequenced in a study of T cell responses to AZD1222 COVID-19 vaccine. General study findings and limits: It was only a handful of AZD1222 recipients who were seropositive at baseline. The repertoires were collected only after the peak T cell response. Among vaccine-associated CD4 TCRs, coverage spanned spike, with dominance at 160-218 and 743-854.

Using immunoSEQ multiplex PCR, the repertoire was profiled, and TCRdb retains in-frame clones only, with some absent. The profile covers about 200,000 clones, with roughly 92% appearing a single time and 1% to 1.5% taken by the ten largest. V was clipped by 3 bases and J by 2 bases; unmatched bases: 7. Germline V gives CDR1 LGHDT, CDR2 YNNKEL (reference sequence). The CDR3 contains 16 residues. This clone was counted between two and nine times. What it binds is unknown. The chain carries TRBV3-1 (or the pseudogene TRBV3-2) and TRBJ2-7; TRBD2 aligns across 10 bases. Sequenced material: peripheral blood, taken on day 0 of AZD1222 vaccination. This TCR was sampled from an adult in good health. The CDR3 DNA reads TGTGCCAGCAGCCATCAACTAGCGGGGTTAACCTACGAGCAGTACTTC. Translating gives CASSHQLAGLTYEQYF.